Shown below are 22 T cell receptor beta chains from a single sample sequenced in a study of a mutant IDH1 vaccine in newly diagnosed glioma. Specified time point: baseline, week 1 (first vaccination visit). Treatment in this sample: pre-vaccination baseline after standard-of-care therapy. The assay was immunoSEQ multiplex PCR, and TCRdb's table has in-frame clones only and misses some. This sample has 68,000 or so clones, with 79% found just once. The sample consisted of PBMCs, taken from a glioma patient treated with radiotherapy, temozolomide or both. The source of these receptors is a man between 50 and 59 years old with glioma.

The gene calls are TRBV30 and TRBJ1-1, with 9 positions matching TRBD1. Per the germline V gene, CDR1 is GTSNPN and CDR2 is SVGIG (reference sequence). The CDR3 is 17 amino acids. V shed 1 base, J shed 1 base, and the junction held 10 bases outside the gene matches. CDR3 amino acids: CAWSAKQGARRNTEAFF. As DNA, the CDR3 is TGTGCCTGGAGTGCAAAACAGGGGGCTAGGAGGAACACTGAAGCTTTCTTT.

V is TRBV7-9 and J is TRBJ1-1, with D possibly TRBD1 on 5 matching bases. Germline CDR1 is SEHNR and CDR2 is FQNEAQ (reference sequence). This CDR3 is 15 amino acids long. V lost 5 bases and J lost 1, with 14 bases in between. The CDR3 sequence is CASSPRGDGNTEAFF. The CDR3 DNA sequence: TGTGCCAGCAGCCCTAGGGGAGATGGGAACACTGAAGCTTTCTTT.

This clone was observed a handful of times. The chain joins TRBV4-1 to TRBJ1-2; D remains unclear. CDR1 is MGHRA, CDR2 YSYEKL, per germline. This CDR3 region has 14 residues. Trimming stripped 5 bases from V and 1 base from J, with 11 bases between. The CDR3 nucleotides read TGCGCCAGCAGCGAGTACTCGGATAACTATGGCTACACCTTC. Its translation is CASSEYSDNYGYTF.

This CDR3 is CASSQGGAAKNIQYF. In DNA, the CDR3 is TGCGCCAGCAGCCAAGGGGGGGCAGCCAAAAACATTCAGTACTTC. V gene TRBV4-3 combines with J gene TRBJ2-4; tentatively, D is TRBD1 or TRBD2 (6 bases each). The CDR3 loop spans 15 amino acids. V shed 1 base and J shed 0 bases, with 7 bases lying between them. Germline CDR1 reads LGHNA; CDR2 reads YSLEER.

The chain recombines TRBV28 with TRBJ1-5; D call uncertain. This CDR3 region has 13 residues. From germline, CDR1 is MDHEN and CDR2 SYDVKM. V lost 6 bases, J lost 5 bases, and 11 bases lay in between. The CDR3 sequence: CASREGIDQPQHF. Written as DNA, the CDR3 is TGTGCCAGCAGGGAGGGAATCGATCAGCCCCAGCATTTT.

V usage is TRBV6-4 and J usage is TRBJ2-2; 8 bases are a match to TRBD1. The CDR3 sequence is 15 residues long. Germline V gives CDR1 MRHNA, CDR2 SNTAGT. Germline trimming cut 0 bases from V and 3 bases from J; bases unmatched to any gene: 0. The CDR3 sequence: CASSDSTGDTGELFF. The CDR3 DNA reads TGTGCCAGCAGTGACTCGACAGGGGACACCGGGGAGCTGTTTTTT.

This clone was detected once. This chain joins TRBV6-5 and TRBJ2-2; 12 bases match TRBD2. This CDR3 is 15 amino acids long. The germline V gene encodes CDR1 MNHEY and CDR2 SVGAGI. The trim removed 7 bases at V and 5 bases at J, leaving 5 bases unmatched. The CDR3 DNA reads TGTGCCAGCACCCTAGCGGGGGGGCGTACCGGGGAGCTGTTTTTT. It codes for CASTLAGGRTGELFF.

The chain recombines TRBV6-5 with TRBJ1-6, with D tentatively TRBD1 (5 bases). Germline-derived CDR1 and CDR2 are MNHEY and SVGAGI. V was trimmed by 10 bases and J by 0 bases, leaving 10 bases between them. The CDR3 loop spans 14 amino acids. The CDR3 DNA reads as TGTGCCACCTCAGGGTCCTCCTATAATTCACCCCTCCACTTT. Its translation: CATSGSSYNSPLHF.

The V call is TRBV9, the J call TRBJ2-3; TRBD2 aligns across 9 bases. Germline trimming cut 0 bases from V and 2 bases from J; bases unmatched to any gene: 7. CDR3 size: 17 residues. Germline values: CDR1 SGDLS, CDR2 YYNGEE. CDR3 protein: CASSVGGLAGYTDTQYF. Here the CDR3 DNA reads TGTGCCAGCAGCGTAGGAGGGCTAGCGGGGTACACAGATACGCAGTATTTT.

This clone was counted once. The J gene is TRBJ1-5, the V gene TRBV21-1. TRBV21-1 is annotated as a pseudogene. The CDR3 length is 15 residues. CDR3 nucleotides: TGTGCCAGCTGGGGAGTCGTCTGTATCAATCAGCCCCAGCATTTT. Its protein is CASWGVVCINQPQHF.

This chain joins TRBV6-6 and TRBJ2-7; D might be TRBD2 (5 bases). The V end was cut by 2 bases, the J end by 7 bases, with 12 bases between. The CDR3 contains 13 residues. The V gene's germline CDR1 is MNHNY and CDR2 SVGAGI (reference sequence). CDR3 amino acids: CASSYRRGLEQYF. The CDR3 DNA reads TGTGCCAGCAGTTACCGACGGGGTCTGGAGCAGTACTTC.

V and J are TRBV27 and TRBJ2-7, with a tentative D call TRBD2 (5 bases). The V end was cut by 6 bases, the J end by 4 bases, with 10 bases between. CDR1 is MNHEY and CDR2 is SMNVEV in the germline V gene (reference sequence). The CDR3 spans 12 residues. CDR3 DNA: TGTGCCAGCAGGCGTTCGGGGTACGAGCAGTACTTC. As protein: CASRRSGYEQYF.

The chain couples TRBV5-1 to TRBJ1-2; 11 nucleotides align to TRBD1. V lost 4 bases to trimming and J lost 0 bases; unmatched junction nucleotides: 2. In germline, CDR1 is SGHRS, CDR2 YFSETQ. The CDR3 extends over 15 amino acids. In nucleotides, the CDR3 is TGCGCCAGCAGCATGGGACAGGGGGCTAACTATGGCTACACCTTC. Translation gives CASSMGQGANYGYTF. The whole variable domain, filled in from reference TRBV5-1 and TRBJ1-2, reads KAGVTQTPRYLIKTRGQQVTLSCSPISGHRSVSWYQQTPGQGLQFLFEYFSETQRNKGNFPGRFSGRQFSNSRSEMNVSTLELGDSALYLCASSMGQGANYGYTFGSGTRLTVV.

The V call is TRBV4-3, the J call TRBJ2-7; perhaps TRBD1 as D (5 bases). The CDR3 totals 16 residues. V was shortened by 0 bases and J by 5 bases, with 17 bases between the two germline ends. Germline V lookup: CDR1 LGHNA, CDR2 YSLEER. CDR3 DNA: TGCGCCAGCAGCCAAGATTACGCCCAGGGCGGCCACGAGCAGTACTTC. Translation gives CASSQDYAQGGHEQYF.

The chain uses TRBV27 and TRBJ2-7; D might be TRBD1 (6 bases). Trimming cost V 6 bases and J 4 bases, with 10 bases left between them. Per germline, CDR1 MNHEY and CDR2 SMNVEV (reference sequence). This CDR3 has 12 amino acids. The CDR3 bases are TGTGCCAGCAGCTCTAGGGGGTACGAGCAGTACTTC. This encodes CASSSRGYEQYF.

V is TRBV5-4 and J is TRBJ2-5, with a tentative D call TRBD2 (7 bases). The CDR3 is 13 residues long. V lost 4 bases and J 5 bases, leaving 12 bases between the germline ends. Per germline, CDR1 SGHNT and CDR2 YYREEE (reference sequence). The CDR3 here is CASSTGGRETQYF. CDR3 DNA sequence: TGTGCCAGCAGCACGGGGGGCAGGGAGACCCAGTACTTC.

The CDR3 protein is CASSQNKGGRETQYF. The CDR3 DNA follows: TGCGCCAGCAGCCAGAATAAGGGGGGGCGGGAGACCCAGTACTTC. This rearrangement joins TRBV4-3 to TRBJ2-5, with a weak D call TRBD2 (7 bases). Germline-derived CDR1 and CDR2 are LGHNA and YSLEER. This CDR3 contains 15 residues. Trimming cost V 3 bases and J 5 bases, with 16 bases left between them.

CDR3 nucleotides: TGTGCCAGCAGCCCCACGGAGGGCACAGATACGCAGTATTTT. Translating gives CASSPTEGTDTQYF. This chain joins TRBV7-2 and TRBJ2-3; possibly TRBD2 for D (5 bases). The CDR3 is 14 amino acids. Trimming took off 5 bases at V and 1 base at J, with 10 bases between the two ends. The V gene's germline CDR1 is SGHTA and CDR2 FQGNSA.

This clone showed up just once. This chain uses TRBV18 with TRBJ2-7; D possibly corresponds to TRBD1 (5 bases). V gave up 2 bases and J gave up 4 bases, with 12 bases separating them. CDR1 is KGHSH and CDR2 is LQKENI in the germline V gene. This CDR3 contains 14 residues. The DNA for the CDR3 is TGTGCCAGCTCACCAACATCAGGGAAATACGAGCAGTACTTC. It yields the protein CASSPTSGKYEQYF.

The chain is built from TRBV7-2 and TRBJ2-3; possibly TRBD2 for D (6 bases). The CDR3 consists of 15 residues. In germline, CDR1 is SGHTA, CDR2 FQGNSA. V was shortened by 2 bases and J by 2 bases, with 11 bases between the two germline ends. The CDR3 region is CASSLLARFTDTQYF. CDR3 in DNA: TGTGCCAGCAGCTTACTAGCGCGTTTCACAGATACGCAGTATTTT.

Remarks on this clone: A junction end diverges from the germline sequence, so it may reflect a read error. This chain connects TRBV7-7 to TRBJ1-1; no definite D call. Per germline, CDR1 SSHAT and CDR2 FNYEAQ (reference sequence). The CDR3 runs to 13 residues. The CDR3 sequence is CASSLDVNTEAFF. The CDR3 coding sequence is TGTGCTAGCAGCCTGGATGTGAACACTGAAGCTTTCTTT.

This chain uses TRBV27 with TRBJ2-7; D remains unclear. The germline V gene encodes CDR1 MNHEY and CDR2 SMNVEV (reference sequence). CDR3 length: 12 amino acids. The V end was cut by 4 bases, the J end by 3 bases, with 7 bases between. The CDR3 is CASSSLSYEQYF. CDR3 in DNA: TGTGCCAGCAGTTCCCTAAGCTACGAGCAGTACTTC.